The present T cell receptor (beta chain) was sequenced within a study of Ad26.COV2.S vaccination and SARS-CoV-2 variants. Treatment noted: 19 received Ad26.COV2.S at low or high dose, single or two shots; about 5 received placebo; per-sample allocation not given. Sampling happened 63 days after the first vaccine or placebo injection. Some clones are missing from TCRdb's copy, which holds only in-frame ones; the method was immunoSEQ multiplex PCR. The sample consists of 400,000 or so clones, 75% to 90% of them appearing once. The sequence came from a person between 18 and 60 years old who received the Ad26.COV2.S COVID-19 vaccine or a placebo. Sample: peripheral blood, taken in a trial of Ad26.COV2.S vaccine versus placebo.

CDR3 coding DNA: TGCGCCAGCAGCCAAGAATTCAGTAATGAAAAACTGTTTTTT. Translated: CASSQEFSNEKLFF. The rearrangement uses TRBV4-3 and TRBJ1-4, with D hard to call. V dropped 0 bases and J dropped 4 bases, with 6 bases sitting between them. In germline, CDR1 is LGHNA, CDR2 YSLEER. The CDR3 loop spans 14 amino acids.